This T cell receptor beta chain was sequenced for a study of T cells after posttransplantation cyclophosphamide. The table came from immunoSEQ multiplex PCR; TCRdb's copy has only in-frame clones and leaves some out. The data show 8,000 to 10,000 clones, roughly 80% seen once. A marrow graft followed busulfan-fludarabine conditioning, with cyclophosphamide on days +3 and +4. The clonotype was recovered from a female patient between 40 and 55 years old who received an allogeneic stem cell transplant from a related donor, was CMV-positive, and had no GVHD. The graft donor may be the source of some T cells. The sequencing used PBMCs, collected around 2,000 days after a stem cell transplant with posttransplant cyclophosphamide.

The CDR3 here is CASSQDKRDDVQETQYF. DNA for the CDR3: TGTGCCAGCAGCCAAGATAAACGGGATGACGTACAAGAGACCCAGTACTTC. The rearrangement links TRBV4-2 to TRBJ2-5; possible D gene TRBD2, 5 bases. V lost 0 bases, J lost 2 bases, and 16 bases lay in between. This CDR3 spans 17 amino acids. CDR1 is LGHNA and CDR2 is YNFKEQ in the germline V gene.